This T cell receptor (beta chain) was found in a study of T cells after yellow fever vaccination (dated by TCRdb to between 2018 and 2020). General notes on the study: The SMART-Seq v4 Ultra Low Input RNA kit was used to prepare libraries from fractions with low cell numbers. Bulk PBMC replicates and cell subsets were isolated from blood drawn at multiple timepoints before and after both primary and secondary immunization. Two healthy male donors, one aged 18 to 30 and one aged 30 to 40 years, made up the cohort. To track T-cell clones before and after primary and booster YFV17D yellow fever vaccination, bulk TCR alpha and beta repertoires were sequenced longitudinally. General study outcomes and caveats: Computational filtering was required because FACS-sorted repertoires could contain abundant contaminating clonotypes from the bulk population. Because only two donors were included in the study, the extent to which the findings can be generalized is limited. After the booster, most clones that had expanded after primary vaccination were detected again (around 95% of CD4 and around 88% of CD8), suggesting broad maintenance of memory. The secondary T-cell response was found to be weaker but faster than the primary response, with a peak reached on day 5 rather than on day 15. A small share of clonotypes occurred in both CD4 and CD8 compartments, likely arising from convergent recombination.

From the germline V gene, CDR1 is SGHDN and CDR2 is FVKESK. A distance of 12 bases separates the germline ends of V and J, which lose 4 bases and 0 bases respectively. Inclusive of the bounding cysteine and phenylalanine, the CDR3 is 15 residues long. The only DNA kept is the CDR3, 45 bases in frame from the first base. Sequencing instrument: Illumina NovaSeq 6000. TCR cDNA was synthesized by 5'RACE template switching, through which a universal primer site and unique molecular identifiers were introduced. Priming of cDNA synthesis was performed from both the TCR alpha and TCR beta constant segments. Library amplification involved two PCR steps, and the second step added sample barcodes and sequencing adapters. Sequencing of libraries was done on Illumina HiSeq 2500 (2x100 bp) or NovaSeq (2x150 bp). On the study's bioinformatics: Demultiplexing of reads and collapsing into UMI consensus sequences were performed with MIGEC, and V(D)J alignment was carried out with MiXCR. Vaccine-responding clonotypes were identified with edgeR using replicate PBMC samples, with FDR below 0.01 and a log2 fold change above 5 up to day 15 being required. Each bulk clonotype received a CD4 or CD8 identity based on whether the sequenced CD4 or CD8 repertoire contained that clonotype at higher abundance. TCRdb cleaned the public reads at Q25 with fastp, built clones with MiXCR and kept in-frame beta chains. Every CDR3 protein is listed once, alongside the most common genes and DNA of its rows. TCRdb's processing, not the study's, gives the V and J calls here. This sample has some 120,000 distinct CDR3 sequences in its table, and roughly 15% of those were observed once. Jointly, the top ten make up roughly 41% of the sample.

This clonotype was counted a few times. It lacks a known antigen. Base qualities are not at hand, and no much larger clone is one base apart. This sample's treatment or condition label indicates: live attenuated yellow fever vaccine strain. PBMCs were isolated from peripheral blood using a standard Ficoll-Paque protocol. CD4 and CD8 T-cell fractions were isolated with Dynabeads CD4 and CD8 positive selection kits. TriZol was used to extract RNA from bulk PBMCs, CD4 and CD8 fractions, and dextramer-positive and dextramer-negative fractions. This receptor was taken from a man aged 18 to 35 who received the YFV17D yellow fever vaccine. In this chain, TRBV14 is recombined with TRBJ1-1; the D gene identity is not certain. Sequences were derived from CD8+ T cells sorted from PBMCs, sampled 5 days after the yellow fever booster vaccination. The nucleotides are TGTGCCAGCAGCCGGGGAGAGGAGATGAACACTGAAGCTTTCTTT. Its protein reads: CASSRGEEMNTEAFF. Full variable domain (CDR3 extended with the reference TRBV14 and TRBJ1-1 proteins): EAGVTQFPSHSVIEKGQTVTLRCDPISGHDNLYWYRRVMGKEIKFLLHFVKESKQDESGMPNNRFLAERTGGTYSTLKVQPAELEDSGVYFCASSRGEEMNTEAFFGQGTRLTVV.